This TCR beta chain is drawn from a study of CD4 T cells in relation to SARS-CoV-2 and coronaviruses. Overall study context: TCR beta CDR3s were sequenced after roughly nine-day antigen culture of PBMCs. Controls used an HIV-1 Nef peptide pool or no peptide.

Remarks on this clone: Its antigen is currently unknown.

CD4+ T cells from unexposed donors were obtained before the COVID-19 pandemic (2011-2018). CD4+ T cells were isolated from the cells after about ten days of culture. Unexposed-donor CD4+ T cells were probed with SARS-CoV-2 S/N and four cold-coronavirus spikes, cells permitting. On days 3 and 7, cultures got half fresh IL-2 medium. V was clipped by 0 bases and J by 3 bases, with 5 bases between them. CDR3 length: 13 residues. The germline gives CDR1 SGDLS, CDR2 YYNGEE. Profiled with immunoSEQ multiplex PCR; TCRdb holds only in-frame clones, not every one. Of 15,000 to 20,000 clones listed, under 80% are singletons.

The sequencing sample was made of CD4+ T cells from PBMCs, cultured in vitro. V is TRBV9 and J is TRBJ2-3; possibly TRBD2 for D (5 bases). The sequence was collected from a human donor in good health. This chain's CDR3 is CASSVGGTDTQYF. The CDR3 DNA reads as TGTGCCAGCAGCGTAGGAGGGACAGATACGCAGTATTTT.